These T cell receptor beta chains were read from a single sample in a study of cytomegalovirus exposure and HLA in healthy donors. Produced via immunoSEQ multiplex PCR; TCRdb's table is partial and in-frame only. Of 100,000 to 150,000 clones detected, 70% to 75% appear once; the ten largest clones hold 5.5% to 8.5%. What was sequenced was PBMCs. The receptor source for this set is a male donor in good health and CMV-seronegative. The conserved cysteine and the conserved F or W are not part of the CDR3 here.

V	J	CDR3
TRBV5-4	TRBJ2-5	ASSLGLAGETQY
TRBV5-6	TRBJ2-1	ASSSFDATRNNEQF
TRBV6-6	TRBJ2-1	ASTLLAGARGSEQF
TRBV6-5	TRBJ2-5	ASSGLAGVETQY
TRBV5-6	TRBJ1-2	ASSLYRLNYGYT
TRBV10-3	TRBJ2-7	AISESGGAEYEQY
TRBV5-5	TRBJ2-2	ASSLGGTGNTGELF
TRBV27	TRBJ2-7	ASSVTGNEQY
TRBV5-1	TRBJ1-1	ASSSSGGQTEAF
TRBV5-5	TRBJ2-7	ASSLGSAGYEQY
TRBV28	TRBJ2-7	ASSLEGLSSYEQY
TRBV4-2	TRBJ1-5	ASSQDSSGNQPQH
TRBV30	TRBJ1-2	AWIPRQGVYGYT
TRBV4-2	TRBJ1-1	ASSQDGGIAEAF
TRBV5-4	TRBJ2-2	ASSLEQAAGELF
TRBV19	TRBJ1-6	ASRDRRNSPLH
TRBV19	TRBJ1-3	ASSIGTGAGNTIY
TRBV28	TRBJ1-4	ASSWPGLQANEKLF
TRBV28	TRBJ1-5	ASSEIQGSQPQH
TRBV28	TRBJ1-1	ASTLGAANTEAF
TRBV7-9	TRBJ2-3	ASSILGAVADTQY
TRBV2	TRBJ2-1	ASRASGGRNNEQF
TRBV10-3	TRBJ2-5	ATGTVQETQY
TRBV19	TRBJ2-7	ASKARQTYEQY
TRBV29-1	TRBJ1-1	SVEDSGTTNTEAF
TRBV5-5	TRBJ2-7	ASSLPLGQGKYEQY
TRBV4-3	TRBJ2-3	ASSQGLAGGRGALDTQY
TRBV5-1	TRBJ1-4	ASSGGRGRTNEKLF
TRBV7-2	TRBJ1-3	ASSLPGNFGNTIY